The table lists the clone carrying this T cell receptor beta chain with many counts. Its antigen remains unidentified. The data were obtained in a study of prognosis after radiotherapy for stage I lung cancer. Study background: Radiotherapy took the form of SBRT (3 to 5 fractions) with a biologically effective dose of at least 100 Gy.

There were no patients with prior chemotherapy, radiotherapy or other malignancies, and all were node-negative on CT and PET/CT. Study-level findings and limits: Reportedly, TRBV and TRBJ gene usage varied with metastasis presence.

This CDR3 has 16 residues. Trimming pared 3 bases from V and 3 bases from J, leaving 17 bases between. Germline CDR1 and CDR2: DFQATT and SNEGSKA (reference sequence). Amplification of TCR beta CDR3 from genomic DNA used two-round multiplex PCR. With primers specific to each TRBV and TRBJ gene, the first-round PCR was performed. During the second PCR round, universal primers were used. Each CDR3 protein gets one entry after TCRdb re-called the multiplex PCR reads with MiXCR. The data hold some 27,000 distinct CDR3 sequences, with about 41% observed a single time. The origin of this receptor is a donor of 50 years or more with non-small cell lung cancer. V is TRBV20-1 and J is TRBJ2-2; weak D call: TRBD2 (6 bases). The input for sequencing was PBMCs, taken before or after stereotactic body radiation therapy (not recorded which). CDR3 in amino acids: CSASLDGGVHTGELFF. DNA of the CDR3: TGCAGTGCTAGCTTAGATGGCGGGGTGCACACCGGGGAGCTGTTTTTT.